This TCR beta chain was identified in a study of blood T cell repertoires in COVID-19. Across the study: Collection of acute and convalescent COVID-19 samples took place in the United States, Italy and Spain. T cells, B-cell-depleted T cells, or PBMCs provided the cDNA or gDNA that served as material.

Deletions cut 3 bases from V and 8 bases from J, with 11 bases between. This CDR3 spans 12 amino acids. The germline V gene has CDR1 GTSNPN and CDR2 SVGIG (reference sequence). Study processing details: For nucleated cells, counts were estimated from reference gene primer amplification. Sequencing used immunoSEQ multiplex PCR; TCRdb keeps in-frame clones, though not all of them. Clone size and the V and J calls come from that table; the DNA yielded D and trimming. Of 150,000 or so clones in the sample, about 89% are singletons; the top ten hold about 0.57%. This TCR was recovered from a man in his forties or fifties with acute or convalescent COVID-19. Sequenced sample: peripheral blood. The chain carries TRBV30 and TRBJ1-3; D gene unclear. In nucleotides, the CDR3 is TGTGCCTGGAGCTTAACCGGGGACACCATATATTTT. It translates to CAWSLTGDTIYF.